This T cell receptor beta chain was observed in a study of vaccination and CD4 T cells after COVID-19. Study context: In culture, cells were exposed to overlapping spike peptides from SARS-CoV-2, HCoV-NL63, HCoV-OC43 and HCoV-229E.

Treatment given: approximately 11-day PBMC culture with coronavirus spike peptide pools or control peptides (ViraFEST assay). Positive PCR tests dated from March to December 2020, predating US Alpha, Beta and Delta variants. This clonotype was counted only a few times. Its antigen is unidentified. Germline CDR1 reads KGHDR; CDR2 reads SFDVKD. CDR3 length: 13 amino acids. Trimming removed 9 bases at V and 8 bases at J, with 18 bases between. Sequencing of the DNA from cultured CD4+ T cells was carried out with the Oncomine TCR Beta short-read assay. TCRdb ran MiXCR on the PCR reads and lists one entry per CDR3 protein. This table has about 19,000 distinct CDR3 sequences, 45% to 60% appearing once.

The sequences come from CD4+ T cells from blood, cultured in vitro, collected after SARS-CoV-2 vaccination. The receptor's source is a human donor who had recovered from COVID-19. The V gene is TRBV24-1, the J gene TRBJ1-1; D not resolved. CDR3 region: CATEARTGSEAFF. The DNA of the CDR3 is TGTGCCACCGAAGCGCGAACGGGGTCGGAAGCTTTCTTT.